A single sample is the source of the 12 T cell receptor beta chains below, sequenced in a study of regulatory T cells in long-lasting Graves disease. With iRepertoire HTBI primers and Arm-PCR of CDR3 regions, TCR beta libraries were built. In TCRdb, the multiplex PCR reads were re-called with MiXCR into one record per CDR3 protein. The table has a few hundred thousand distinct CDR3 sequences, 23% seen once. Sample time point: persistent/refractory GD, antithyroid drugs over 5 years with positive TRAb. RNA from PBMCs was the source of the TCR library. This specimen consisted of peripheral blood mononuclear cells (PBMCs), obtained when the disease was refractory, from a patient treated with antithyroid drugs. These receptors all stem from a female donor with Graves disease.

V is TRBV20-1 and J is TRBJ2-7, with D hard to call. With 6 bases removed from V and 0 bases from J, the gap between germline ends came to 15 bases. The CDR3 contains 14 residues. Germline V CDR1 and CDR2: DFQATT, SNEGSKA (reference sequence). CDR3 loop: CSANPRASSYEQYF. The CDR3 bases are TGCAGTGCCAATCCCCGGGCGAGCTCCTACGAGCAGTACTTC.

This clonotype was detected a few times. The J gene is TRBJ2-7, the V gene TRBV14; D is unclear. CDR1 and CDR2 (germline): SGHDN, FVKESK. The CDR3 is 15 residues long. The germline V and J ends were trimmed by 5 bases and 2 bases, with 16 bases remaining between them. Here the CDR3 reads CASSKARDWTYEQYF. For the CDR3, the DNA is TGTGCCAGCAGCAAAGCACGAGACTGGACCTACGAGCAGTACTTC.

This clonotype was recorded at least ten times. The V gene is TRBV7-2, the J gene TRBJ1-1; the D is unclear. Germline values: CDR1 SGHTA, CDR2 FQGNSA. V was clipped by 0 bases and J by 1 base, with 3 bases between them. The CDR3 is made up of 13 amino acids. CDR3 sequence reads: CASSLAGNTEAFF. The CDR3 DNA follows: TGTGCCAGCAGCTTAGCAGGGAACACTGAAGCTTTCTTT.

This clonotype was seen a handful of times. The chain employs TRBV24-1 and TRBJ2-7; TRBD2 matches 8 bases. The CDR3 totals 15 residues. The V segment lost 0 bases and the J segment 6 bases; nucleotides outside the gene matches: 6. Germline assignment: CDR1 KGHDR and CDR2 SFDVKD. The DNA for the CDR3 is TGTGCCACCAGTGATTTGAGAGCGGGAGTGGTCGAGCAGTACTTC. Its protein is CATSDLRAGVVEQYF.

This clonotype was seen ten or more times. The chain's CDR3 is CASSREWGEQYF. CDR3 in DNA: TGTGCCAGCAGCAGGGAGTGGGGCGAGCAGTACTTC. V usage is TRBV2 and J usage is TRBJ2-7; D is possibly TRBD1 or TRBD2 (5 bases each). V lost 6 bases to trimming and J lost 6 bases, with 12 bases between them. This CDR3 region has 12 residues. CDR1 is SNHLY, CDR2 FYNNEI, per germline.

The CDR3 spells CASSVDENGYTF. CDR3 sequence (DNA): TGTGCCAGCAGCGTAGATGAAAATGGCTACACCTTC. The chain employs TRBV9 and TRBJ1-2; D gene unclear. The CDR3 is made up of 12 amino acids. The V gene's germline CDR1 is SGDLS and CDR2 YYNGEE. V was shortened by 0 bases and J by 6 bases, with 6 bases between the two germline ends.

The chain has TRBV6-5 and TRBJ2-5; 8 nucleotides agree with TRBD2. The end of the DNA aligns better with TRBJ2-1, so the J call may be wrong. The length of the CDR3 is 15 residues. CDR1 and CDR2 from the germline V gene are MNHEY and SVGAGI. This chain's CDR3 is CASSYSTGGQGEQFF. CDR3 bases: TGTGCCAGCAGTTACTCCACGGGAGGGCAAGGTGAGCAGTTCTTC.

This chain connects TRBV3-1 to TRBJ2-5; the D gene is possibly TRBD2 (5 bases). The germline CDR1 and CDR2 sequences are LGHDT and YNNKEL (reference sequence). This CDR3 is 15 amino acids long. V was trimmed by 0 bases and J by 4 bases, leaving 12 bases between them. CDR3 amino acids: CASSQDRGKGETQYF. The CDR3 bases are TGTGCCAGCAGCCAAGATCGAGGGAAGGGAGAGACCCAGTACTTC.

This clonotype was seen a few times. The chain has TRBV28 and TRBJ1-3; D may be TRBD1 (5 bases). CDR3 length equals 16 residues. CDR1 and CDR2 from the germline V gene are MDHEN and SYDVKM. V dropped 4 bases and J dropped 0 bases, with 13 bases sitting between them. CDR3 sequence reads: CASSSMGTLSGNTIYF. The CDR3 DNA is TGTGCCAGCAGTTCCATGGGGACCCTCTCTGGAAACACCATATATTTT. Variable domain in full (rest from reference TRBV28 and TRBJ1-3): DVKVTQSSRYLVKRTGEKVFLECVQDMDHENMFWYRQDPGLGLRLIYFSYDVKMKEKGDIPEGYSVSREKKERFSLILESASTNQTSMYLCASSSMGTLSGNTIYFGEGSWLTVV.

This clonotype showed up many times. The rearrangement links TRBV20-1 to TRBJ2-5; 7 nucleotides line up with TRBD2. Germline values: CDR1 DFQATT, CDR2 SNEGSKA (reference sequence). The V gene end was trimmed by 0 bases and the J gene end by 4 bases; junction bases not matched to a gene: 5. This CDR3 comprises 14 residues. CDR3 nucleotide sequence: TGCAGTGCTAGAGATGGGGGGGGTGGAGAGACCCAGTACTTC. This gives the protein CSARDGGGGETQYF.

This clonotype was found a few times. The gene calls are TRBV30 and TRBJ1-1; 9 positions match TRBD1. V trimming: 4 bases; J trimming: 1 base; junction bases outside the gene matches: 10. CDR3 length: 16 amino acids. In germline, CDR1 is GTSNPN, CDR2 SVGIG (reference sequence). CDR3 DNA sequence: TGTGCCTGGACGGGCGGGACAGGGTATAGGAACACTGAAGCTTTCTTT. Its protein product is CAWTGGTGYRNTEAFF.

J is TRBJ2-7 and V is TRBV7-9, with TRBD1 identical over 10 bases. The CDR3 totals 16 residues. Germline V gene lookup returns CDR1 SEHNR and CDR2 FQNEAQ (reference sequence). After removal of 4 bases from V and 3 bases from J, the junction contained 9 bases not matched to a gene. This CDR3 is CASSSPPGQGNYEQYF. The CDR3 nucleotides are TGTGCCAGCAGCTCCCCTCCGGGACAGGGGAACTACGAGCAGTACTTC.